This T cell receptor (beta chain) derives from a study of cytomegalovirus exposure and HLA in healthy donors. Germline V CDR1 and CDR2: MDHEN, SYDVKM. The V gene lost 4 bases and the J gene lost 2 bases, with 12 bases spanning the gap. This CDR3 has 15 residues. TCRdb's copy holds only in-frame clones and misses some; the assay was immunoSEQ multiplex PCR. Of about 140,000 clones in the sample, approximately 84% were seen once. The sample comprised PBMCs. This clonotype originated in a woman in her twenties or thirties in good health and CMV-seronegative. This sequence joins TRBV28 and TRBJ1-5; D may be TRBD1 (6 bases). CDR3 protein: CASSSLAGGNQPQHF. Written as DNA, the CDR3 is TGTGCCAGCAGTTCCCTGGCAGGGGGCAATCAGCCCCAGCATTTT.